This entry lists 5 T cell receptor beta chains sequenced from one sample in a study of T cells in tuberculosis. Sequenced by immunoSEQ multiplex PCR; TCRdb stores in-frame clones only, minus some. The sample gives about 30,000 clones, approximately 95% of which show up once; 8% is in the top ten. The sequenced sample consisted of PBMCs. These receptors were collected from a donor aged 10-35 years with latent tuberculosis or without tuberculosis infection.

This sequence joins TRBV19 and TRBJ1-1; tentatively, D is TRBD1 (6 bases). Per germline, CDR1 LNHDA and CDR2 SQIVND (reference sequence). V was cut by 5 bases and J by 5 bases, with 12 bases left in between. The CDR3 totals 13 residues. The CDR3, as DNA: TGTGCCAGTAGTGCGGGGGCAGGGACTGAAGCTTTCTTT. This translates into CASSAGAGTEAFF. Looking up the rest from reference TRBV19 and TRBJ1-1 gives the full variable domain: DGGITQSPKYLFRKEGQNVTLSCEQNLNHDAMYWYRQDPGQGLRLIYYSQIVNDFQKGDIAEGYSVSREKKESFPLTVTSAQKNPTAFYLCASSAGAGTEAFFGQGTRLTVV.

CDR3 DNA: TGTGCCAGCTCACCAGGCCTAGCGGGCACAGATACGCAGTATTTT. As protein: CASSPGLAGTDTQYF. The chain uses TRBV18 and TRBJ2-3, with 7 positions matching TRBD2. Trimming at V came to 2 bases and at J to 1 base, leaving 3 bases not matched to a gene. Germline-derived CDR1 and CDR2 are KGHSH and LQKENI. The CDR3 consists of 15 residues.

The chain carries TRBV19 and TRBJ1-2, with D possibly being TRBD1 (5 bases). CDR1 is LNHDA and CDR2 is SQIVND in the germline V gene (reference sequence). The V end was cut by 3 bases, the J end by 4 bases, with 15 bases between. This CDR3 region has 15 residues. CDR3 bases: TGTGCCAGTAGTATGACCTCGCAAAGGGGCTATGGCTACACCTTC. Protein: CASSMTSQRGYGYTF.

In this sample, this clone turned up a few times. J is TRBJ1-4 and V is TRBV19; D is possibly TRBD1 (5 bases). CDR1 is LNHDA and CDR2 is SQIVND in the germline V gene (reference sequence). The CDR3 is 14 residues long. The V end was cut by 5 bases, the J end by 8 bases, with 15 bases between. The CDR3 reads CASSADRNWEKLFF. As DNA, the CDR3 is TGTGCCAGTAGTGCAGACAGAAATTGGGAAAAACTGTTTTTT.

V gene TRBV7-8 combines with J gene TRBJ2-7; maybe TRBD1 (6 bases). Germline assignment: CDR1 SGHVS and CDR2 FQNEAQ. The CDR3 extends over 14 amino acids. V was clipped by 4 bases and J by 3 bases, with 13 bases between them. In nucleotides, the CDR3 is TGTGCCAGCAGCTCAGAACCGGGACACTACGAGCAGTACTTC. It specifies CASSSEPGHYEQYF. Drawing the rest from reference TRBV7-8 and TRBJ2-7, the complete variable domain is GAGVSQSPRYKVAKRGQDVALRCDPISGHVSLFWYQQALGQGPEFLTYFQNEAQLDKSGLPSDRFFAERPEGSVSTLKIQRTQQEDSAVYLCASSSEPGHYEQYFGPGTRLTVT.